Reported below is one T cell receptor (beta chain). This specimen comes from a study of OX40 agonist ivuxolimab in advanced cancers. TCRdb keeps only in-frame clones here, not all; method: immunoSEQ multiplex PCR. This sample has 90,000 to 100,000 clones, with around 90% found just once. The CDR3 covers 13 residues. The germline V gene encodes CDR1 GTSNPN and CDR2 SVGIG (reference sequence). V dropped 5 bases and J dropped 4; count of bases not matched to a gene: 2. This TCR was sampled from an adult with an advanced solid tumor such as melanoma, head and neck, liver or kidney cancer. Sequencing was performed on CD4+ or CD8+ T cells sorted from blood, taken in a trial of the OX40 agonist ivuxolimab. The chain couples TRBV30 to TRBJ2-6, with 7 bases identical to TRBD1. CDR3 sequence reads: CAWDRAGANVLTF. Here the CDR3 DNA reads TGTGCCTGGGACAGGGCCGGGGCCAACGTCCTGACTTTC.